This entry lists 17 T cell receptor beta chains sequenced from one sample in a study of T cells in Graves' hyperthyroidism and ophthalmopathy. The TCR beta CDR3 regions underwent amplification using RNA transcripts as the source. TCR CDR3 underwent first-round RT-PCR with the HTBI primer set. TCRdb re-analysed the multiplex PCR reads in MiXCR, keeping a single row per CDR3 protein. The sample yields about 520,000 distinct CDR3 sequences, approximately 24% seen once. Sequenced sample: blood. The receptor source for this set is a woman under 40 with Graves' ophthalmopathy.

This clonotype was seen many times. The rearrangement joins TRBV6-4 to TRBJ1-1; no clear D gene. Germline assignment: CDR1 MRHNA and CDR2 SNTAGT. The V and J ends lost 3 bases and 1 base respectively, with 9 bases between them. The CDR3 totals 14 residues. The CDR3 nucleotides are TGTGCCAGCAGTGAACAACCAACGAACACTGAAGCTTTCTTT. Translation gives CASSEQPTNTEAFF.

This clonotype was observed a handful of times. The V call is TRBV7-3, the J call TRBJ2-5; D remains unclear. In germline, CDR1 is SGHTA, CDR2 FQGTGA. V shed 5 bases and J shed 4 bases, with 17 bases lying between them. CDR3 length: 15 residues. CDR3 protein: CASSPMGSLRETQYF. The CDR3 DNA is TGTGCCAGCAGCCCCATGGGGTCCCTTCGAGAGACCCAGTACTTC.

The chain has TRBV5-1 and TRBJ1-2; D gene uncertain. Trimming stripped 4 bases from V and 6 bases from J, with 16 bases between. The CDR3 is 14 amino acids. Germline assignment: CDR1 SGHRS and CDR2 YFSETQ. CDR3: CASSPGPLGDGYTF. In DNA form, the CDR3 reads TGCGCCAGCAGCCCTGGACCCTTGGGAGATGGCTACACCTTC. Full variable domain (outside the CDR3, taken from reference TRBV5-1 and TRBJ1-2): KAGVTQTPRYLIKTRGQQVTLSCSPISGHRSVSWYQQTPGQGLQFLFEYFSETQRNKGNFPGRFSGRQFSNSRSEMNVSTLELGDSALYLCASSPGPLGDGYTFGSGTRLTVV.

The sample holds many counts of this clonotype. The chain is built from TRBV28 and TRBJ1-2, with 8 bases lining up with TRBD1. Losses at the gene ends were 2 bases for V and 8 bases for J; bases not matched to a gene: 7. Germline loops: CDR1 MDHEN, CDR2 SYDVKM. CDR3 length: 14 residues. CDR3 sequence: CASSLPQGAQGYTF. In nucleotides, the CDR3 is TGTGCCAGCAGTTTACCCCAGGGGGCTCAGGGCTACACCTTC.

This clonotype came up a few times. The chain employs TRBV29-1 and TRBJ2-5; D may be TRBD1 (5 bases). V was trimmed by 2 bases and J by 2 bases, leaving 12 bases between them. CDR3 length: 14 amino acids. From germline, CDR1 is SQVTM and CDR2 ANQGSEA. CDR3 in DNA: TGCAGCGTTGAAATGAGCAGGGTTCAAGAGACCCAGTACTTC. Translated, it gives CSVEMSRVQETQYF.

This clonotype was observed at least ten times. V gene TRBV5-1 combines with J gene TRBJ2-7; D is perhaps TRBD2 (6 bases). The CDR3 is 15 residues long. CDR1 is SGHRS and CDR2 is YFSETQ in the germline V gene. V was trimmed by 0 bases and J by 2 bases, leaving 12 bases between them. CDR3 protein: CASSLVNSGTYEQYF. The DNA for the CDR3 is TGCGCCAGCAGCTTGGTGAATAGCGGAACCTACGAGCAGTACTTC. The full variable domain, in which reference TRBV5-1 and TRBJ2-7 provide the parts outside the CDR3, is KAGVTQTPRYLIKTRGQQVTLSCSPISGHRSVSWYQQTPGQGLQFLFEYFSETQRNKGNFPGRFSGRQFSNSRSEMNVSTLELGDSALYLCASSLVNSGTYEQYFGPGTRLTVT.

The chain joins TRBV15 to TRBJ1-2; no definite D call. V was trimmed by 2 bases and J by 0 bases, leaving 13 bases between them. This CDR3 region has 16 residues. Germline V gives CDR1 LNHNV, CDR2 YYDKDF (reference sequence). The CDR3 DNA reads as TGTGCCACCAGCAGATCCCCCTCGGTCACTAACTATGGCTACACCTTC. Amino acids: CATSRSPSVTNYGYTF.

This clonotype was seen at least ten times. This chain joins TRBV19 and TRBJ1-1; TRBD1 matches at 9 bases. Germline lookup yields CDR1 LNHDA and CDR2 SQIVND (reference sequence). V dropped 5 bases and J dropped 4; count of bases not matched to a gene: 11. The CDR3 is made up of 16 amino acids. CDR3 protein: CASSPKPGQGSTEAFF. CDR3 sequence (DNA): TGTGCCAGTAGTCCTAAACCCGGACAGGGGTCCACTGAAGCTTTCTTT.

In DNA, the CDR3 is TGTGCCAGCAGCCACAGGGGGATGAACACTGAAGCTTTCTTT. It codes for CASSHRGMNTEAFF. The chain recombines TRBV11-2 with TRBJ1-1, with 8 bases fitting TRBD1. From germline, CDR1 is SGHAT and CDR2 FQNNGV. This CDR3 is built from 14 residues. Trimming took 5 bases from V and 0 from J; bases not matched to a gene: 2.

V gene TRBV27 combines with J gene TRBJ2-7; 8 nucleotides align to TRBD1. Germline trimming cut 6 bases from V and 2 bases from J; bases unmatched to any gene: 12. This CDR3 is built from 16 residues. Germline V gene data show CDR1 as MNHEY and CDR2 as SMNVEV (reference sequence). For the CDR3, the DNA is TGTGCCAGCAGCCGATATTACAGGGGGAAGACCTACGAGCAGTACTTC. Encoded protein: CASSRYYRGKTYEQYF.

For this clonotype: The missing conserved phenylalanine or tryptophan at the end of this CDR3 makes a read error likely. The chain has TRBV3-1 and TRBJ2-6; either TRBD1 or TRBD2 may fit D (5 bases each). The V end lost 0 bases, the J end lost 6 bases, and 15 bases lay between the germline ends. Germline V gene data show CDR1 as LGHDT and CDR2 as YNNKEL (reference sequence). The CDR3 is made up of 17 amino acids. The CDR3 region has the DNA TGTGCCAGCAGCCAAGAAGGTGCAGGGCGGGTGGCCAACGTCCTGACTTAC. It translates to CASSQEGAGRVANVLTY.

The J gene is TRBJ2-2, the V gene TRBV12-3 or TRBV12-4, with D perhaps TRBD2 (7 bases). The V and J ends lost 6 bases and 3 bases respectively, with 20 bases between them. The CDR3 totals 17 residues. The CDR3 here is CASRTHMGGLHTGELFF. As DNA, the CDR3 is TGTGCCAGCAGAACCCACATGGGGGGGCTCCACACCGGGGAGCTGTTTTTT.

This rearrangement joins TRBV12-3 or TRBV12-4 to TRBJ1-1; D may be TRBD1 (6 bases). The V and J ends lost 5 bases and 3 bases respectively, with 16 bases between them. The CDR3 has 15 amino acids. The CDR3 nucleotides are TGTGCCAGCAGTAAAACCCGCAGGGGCTACACTGAAGCTTTCTTT. Its protein product is CASSKTRRGYTEAFF.

This clonotype was recorded at least ten times. This chain connects TRBV29-1 to TRBJ1-2, with 7 bases lining up with TRBD1. This CDR3 region has 13 residues. V shed 4 bases, J shed 6 bases, and the junction held 8 bases outside the gene matches. Germline CDR1 SQVTM, CDR2 ANQGSEA. CDR3 loop: CSVAGRGGDGYTF. CDR3 DNA: TGCAGCGTTGCAGGCAGGGGGGGCGATGGCTACACCTTC.

This clonotype was recorded many times. The CDR3 here is CASSLSYRGNQPQHF. The CDR3 nucleotides are TGTGCCAGCAGTTTATCGTACAGGGGCAATCAGCCCCAGCATTTT. The chain recombines TRBV6-5 with TRBJ1-5, with a tentative D call TRBD1 (6 bases). The CDR3 is made up of 15 amino acids. CDR1 and CDR2 (germline): MNHEY, SVGAGI. Trimming cost V 4 bases and J 2 bases, with 12 bases left between them.

This clonotype was seen many times. Written as DNA, the CDR3 is TGTGCCAGTAGTAACCCTATAGGGACAGGGTATAATGGCTACACCTTC. Its protein is CASSNPIGTGYNGYTF. This chain uses TRBV19 with TRBJ1-2; 9 positions agree with TRBD1. Germline values: CDR1 LNHDA, CDR2 SQIVND (reference sequence). The CDR3 spans 16 residues. Trimming removed 4 bases from V and 6 bases from J; junction bases left unmatched: 12.

V is TRBV20-1 and J is TRBJ2-7; D may correspond to TRBD1 or TRBD2 (5 bases each). Trimming stripped 6 bases from V and 5 bases from J, with 20 bases between. Looked up from germline, CDR1 is DFQATT and CDR2 is SNEGSKA (reference sequence). This CDR3 is 14 amino acids long. The CDR3 loop is CSASEQGWDHEQYF. The CDR3, as DNA: TGCAGTGCCTCGGAGCAGGGCTGGGACCACGAGCAGTACTTC.